Listed below are T cell receptor beta chains from one sample, sequenced in a study of Graves' ophthalmopathy and Graves' hyperthyroidism. Each CDR3 protein is one row after TCRdb ran MiXCR on the multiplex PCR reads. Seen here are 500,000 to 800,000 distinct CDR3 sequences, roughly 41% observed once, and the top ten hold 3.3%. What was sequenced was peripheral blood. These receptors were collected from an adult man with Graves' ophthalmopathy. The CDR3 runs from the conserved cysteine through the conserved F or W. The D gene is left open where the match is weak. Clone size appears in some rows only: once, few, many, or a class for an expanded clone.

- | TRBJ1-6 | few | TRBV4-1 | TGCGCCAGCAGCCAAGATCATCAGGGTTGGAATTCACCCCTCCACTTT | CASSQDHQGWNSPLHF
- | TRBJ1-5 | - | TRBV6-6 | TGTGCCAGCGGTCGATCCTATAGCAATCAGCCCCAGCATTTT | CASGRSYSNQPQHF
- | TRBJ2-7 | many | TRBV19 | TGTGCCAGTAGTATTGGGGGAGACTACGAGCAGTACTTC | CASSIGGDYEQYF
- | TRBJ1-1 | few | TRBV19 | TGTGCCAGTATCCCCTCGGGGCGAGACACTGAAGCTTTCTTT | CASIPSGRDTEAFF
- | TRBJ2-5 | many | TRBV7-6 | TGTGCCAGCAGCTTAGAGCCCTGGGAGACCCAGTACTTC | CASSLEPWETQYF
- | TRBJ1-2 | - | TRBV2 | TGTGCCAGCAGTGATGGGATGGGTAACTATGGCTACACCTTC | CASSDGMGNYGYTF
- | TRBJ2-7 | - | TRBV2 | TGTGCCAGCAGTGACGAGGTTGGGACCTACGAGCAGTACTTC | CASSDEVGTYEQYF
- | TRBJ1-1 | - | TRBV10-3 | TGTGCCACCTTGGGAGGGGGGTCCACTGAAGCTTTCTTT | CATLGGGSTEAFF
- | TRBJ1-1 | - | TRBV7-9 | TGTGCCAGCAGCCTAAAAGGGTCGAAGGGGAACACTGAAGCTTTCTTT | CASSLKGSKGNTEAFF
- | TRBJ2-7 | - | TRBV12-3/TRBV12-4 | TGTGGCAGCAGTTTCGCCGGACAGACCTACGAGCAGTACTTC | CGSSFAGQTYEQYF
- | TRBJ2-6 | - | TRBV15 | TGTGCCGCCAGCAGTGAGTCGGAAAGGGGGTCTGGGGCCAACGTCCTGACTTTC | CAASSESERGSGANVLTF
TRBD1 | TRBJ2-5 | once | TRBV5-1 | TGCGCCAGCAGCTTGGAACTGACAGGGAGTCAAGAGACCCAGTACTTC | CASSLELTGSQETQYF
- | TRBJ1-5 | few | TRBV3-1 | TGTGCCAGCAGCCTCACGGGGGCAGCTAATCAGCCCCAGCATTTT | CASSLTGAANQPQHF
- | TRBJ2-6 | - | TRBV29-1 | TGCAGCGTTGAAGATCCAGGAGCCAACGTCCTGACTTTC | CSVEDPGANVLTF
- | TRBJ1-3 | - | TRBV7-2 | TGTGCCAGCAGCTACCTACGACATAACACTGAAGCTTTT | CASSYLRHNTEAF
- | TRBJ2-5 | once | TRBV25-1 | TGTGCCAGCAGTGATGCCCAAGAGACCCAGTACTTC | CASSDAQETQYF
- | TRBJ1-1 | few | TRBV9 | TGTGCCAGCAGCCGACACCAGAGAAACACTGAAGCTTTCTTT | CASSRHQRNTEAFF
- | TRBJ2-5 | few | TRBV12-3/TRBV12-4 | TGTGCCAGCAGTTTATTAGATTTGGGGGCCCAGTACTTC | CASSLLDLGAQYF
- | TRBJ2-2 | few | TRBV5-6 | TGTGCCAGCAGCTTGTTCGTGACAGGGAACACCGGGGAGCTGTTTTTT | CASSLFVTGNTGELFF
- | TRBJ2-7 | - | TRBV29-1 | TGCAGCGTGGGGGCGAGCTCCTACGAGCAGTACTTC | CSVGASSYEQYF
- | TRBJ2-7 | - | TRBV29-1 | TGCAGCGGCCGCGCAGGGGCAGGGTTGGGCGAGCAGTACTTC | CSGRAGAGLGEQYF
- | TRBJ1-5 | once | TRBV19 | TGTGCCTGGAGTCTGGACAGCTCCAATCAGCCCCAGCATTTT | CAWSLDSSNQPQHF
- | TRBJ2-2 | - | TRBV11-2 | TGTGCCAGCAGCTTCCAGGGGATGAACACCGGGGAGCTGTTTTTT | CASSFQGMNTGELFF
- | TRBJ1-5 | many | TRBV6-6 | TGTGCCAGCAGTTACGATCGTCAGCCCCAGCATTTT | CASSYDRQPQHF